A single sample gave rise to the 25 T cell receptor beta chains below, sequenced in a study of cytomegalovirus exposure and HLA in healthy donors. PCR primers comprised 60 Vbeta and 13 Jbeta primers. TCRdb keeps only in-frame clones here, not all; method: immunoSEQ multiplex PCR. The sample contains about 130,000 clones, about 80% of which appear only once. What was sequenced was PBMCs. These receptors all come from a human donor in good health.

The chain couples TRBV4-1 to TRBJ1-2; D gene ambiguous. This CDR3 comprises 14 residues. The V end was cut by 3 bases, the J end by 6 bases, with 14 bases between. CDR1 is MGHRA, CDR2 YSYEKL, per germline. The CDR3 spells CASSQKANGDGYTF. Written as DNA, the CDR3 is TGCGCCAGCAGCCAGAAGGCAAACGGGGATGGCTACACCTTC.

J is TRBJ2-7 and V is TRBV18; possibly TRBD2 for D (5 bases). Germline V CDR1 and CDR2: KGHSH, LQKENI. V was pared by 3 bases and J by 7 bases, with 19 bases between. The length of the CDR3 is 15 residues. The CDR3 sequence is CASSPRETPPGEQYF. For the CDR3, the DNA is TGTGCCAGCTCACCTAGGGAGACACCACCCGGGGAGCAGTACTTC.

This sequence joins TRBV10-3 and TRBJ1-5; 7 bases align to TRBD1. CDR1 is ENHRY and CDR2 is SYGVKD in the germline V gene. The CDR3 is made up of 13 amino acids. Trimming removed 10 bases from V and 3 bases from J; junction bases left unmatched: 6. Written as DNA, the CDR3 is TGTGCCAAAACGGGACAGATCAATCAGCCCCAGCATTTT. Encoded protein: CAKTGQINQPQHF.

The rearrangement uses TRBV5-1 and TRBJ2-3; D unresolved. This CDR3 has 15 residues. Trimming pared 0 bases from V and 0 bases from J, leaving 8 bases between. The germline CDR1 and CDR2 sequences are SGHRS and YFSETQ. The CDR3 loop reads CASSLDPSSTDTQYF. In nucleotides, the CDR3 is TGCGCCAGCAGCTTGGATCCTAGTAGCACAGATACGCAGTATTTT.

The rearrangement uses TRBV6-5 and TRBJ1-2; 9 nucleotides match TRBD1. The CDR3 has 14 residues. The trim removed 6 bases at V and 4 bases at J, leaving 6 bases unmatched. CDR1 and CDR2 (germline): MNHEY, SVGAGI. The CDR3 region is CASRTGTGTYGYTF. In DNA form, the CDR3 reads TGTGCCAGCAGAACCGGGACAGGGACCTATGGCTACACCTTC.

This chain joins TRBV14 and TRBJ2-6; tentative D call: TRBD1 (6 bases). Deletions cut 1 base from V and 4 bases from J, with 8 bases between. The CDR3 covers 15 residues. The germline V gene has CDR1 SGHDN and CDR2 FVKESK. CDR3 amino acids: CASSQAGVGANVLTF. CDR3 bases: TGTGCCAGCAGCCAAGCAGGGGTCGGGGCCAACGTCCTGACTTTC. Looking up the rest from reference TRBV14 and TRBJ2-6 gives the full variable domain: EAGVTQFPSHSVIEKGQTVTLRCDPISGHDNLYWYRRVMGKEIKFLLHFVKESKQDESGMPNNRFLAERTGGTYSTLKVQPAELEDSGVYFCASSQAGVGANVLTFGAGSRLTVL.

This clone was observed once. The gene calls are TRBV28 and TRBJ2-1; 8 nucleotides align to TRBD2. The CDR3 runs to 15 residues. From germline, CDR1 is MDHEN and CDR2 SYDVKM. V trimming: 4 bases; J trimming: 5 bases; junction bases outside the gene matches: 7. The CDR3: CASSWFAGGHNEQFF. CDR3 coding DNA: TGTGCCAGCAGTTGGTTCGCGGGGGGTCACAATGAGCAGTTCTTC.

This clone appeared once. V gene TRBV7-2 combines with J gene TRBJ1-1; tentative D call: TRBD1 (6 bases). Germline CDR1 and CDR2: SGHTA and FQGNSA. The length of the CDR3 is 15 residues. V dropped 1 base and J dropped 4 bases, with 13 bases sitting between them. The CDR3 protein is CASSLGGPGATEAFF. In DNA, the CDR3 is TGTGCCAGCAGCTTAGGGGGCCCAGGGGCCACTGAAGCTTTCTTT.

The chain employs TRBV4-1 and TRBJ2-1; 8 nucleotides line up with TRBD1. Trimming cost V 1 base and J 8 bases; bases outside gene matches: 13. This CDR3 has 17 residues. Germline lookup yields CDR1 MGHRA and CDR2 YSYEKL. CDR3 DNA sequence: TGCGCCAGCAGCCAAGGCCTCGGGACAGGTCCTCTTTATGAGCAGTTCTTC. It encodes CASSQGLGTGPLYEQFF.

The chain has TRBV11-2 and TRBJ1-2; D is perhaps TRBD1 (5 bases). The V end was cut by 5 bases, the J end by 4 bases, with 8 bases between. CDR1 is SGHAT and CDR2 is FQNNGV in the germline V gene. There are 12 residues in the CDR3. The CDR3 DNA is TGTGCCAGCAGCGCCGACAGCTATGGCTACACCTTC. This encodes CASSADSYGYTF.

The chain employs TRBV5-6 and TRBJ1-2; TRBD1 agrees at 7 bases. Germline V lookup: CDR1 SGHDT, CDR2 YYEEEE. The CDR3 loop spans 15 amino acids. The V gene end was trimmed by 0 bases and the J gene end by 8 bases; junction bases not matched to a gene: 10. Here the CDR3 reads CASSLGQGKGRGYTF. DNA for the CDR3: TGTGCCAGCAGCTTGGGACAGGGAAAGGGCCGGGGCTACACCTTC.

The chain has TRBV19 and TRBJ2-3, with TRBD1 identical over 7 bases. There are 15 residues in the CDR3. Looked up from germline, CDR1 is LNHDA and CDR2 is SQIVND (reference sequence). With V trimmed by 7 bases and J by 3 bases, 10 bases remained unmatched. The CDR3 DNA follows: TGTGCCAGTACTAGACAGGGCTTTACGACAGATACGCAGTATTTT. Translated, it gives CASTRQGFTTDTQYF.

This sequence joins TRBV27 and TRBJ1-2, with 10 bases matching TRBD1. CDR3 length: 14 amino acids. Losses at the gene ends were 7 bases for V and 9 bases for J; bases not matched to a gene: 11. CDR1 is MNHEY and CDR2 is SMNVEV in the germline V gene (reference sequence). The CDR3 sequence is CASTSTGGTLSYTF. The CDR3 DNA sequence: TGTGCCAGCACCTCGACAGGGGGCACCCTAAGCTACACCTTC.

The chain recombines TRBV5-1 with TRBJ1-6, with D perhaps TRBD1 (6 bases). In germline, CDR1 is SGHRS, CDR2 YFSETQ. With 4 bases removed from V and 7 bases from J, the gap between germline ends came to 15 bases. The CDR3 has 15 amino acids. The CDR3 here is CASSTLDSRNSPLHF. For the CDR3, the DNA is TGCGCCAGCAGCACCCTGGACAGTCGGAATTCACCCCTCCACTTT.

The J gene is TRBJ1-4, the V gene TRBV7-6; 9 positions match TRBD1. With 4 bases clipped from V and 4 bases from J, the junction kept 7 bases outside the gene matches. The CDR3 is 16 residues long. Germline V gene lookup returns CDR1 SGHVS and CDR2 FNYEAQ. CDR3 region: CASSSMGQGFNEKLFF. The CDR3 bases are TGTGCCAGCAGCTCGATGGGACAGGGTTTTAATGAAAAACTGTTTTTT.

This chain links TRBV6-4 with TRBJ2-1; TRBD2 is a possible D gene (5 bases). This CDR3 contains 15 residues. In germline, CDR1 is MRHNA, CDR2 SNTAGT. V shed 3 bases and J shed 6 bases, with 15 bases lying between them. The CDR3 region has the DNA TGTGCCAGCAGTGATACCTTGGACTGGGGCAATGAGCAGTTCTTC. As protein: CASSDTLDWGNEQFF.

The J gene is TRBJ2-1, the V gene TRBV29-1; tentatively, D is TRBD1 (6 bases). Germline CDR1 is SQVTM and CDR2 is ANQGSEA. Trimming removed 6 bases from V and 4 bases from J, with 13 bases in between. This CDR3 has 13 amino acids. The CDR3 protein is CSVGQSGYNEQFF. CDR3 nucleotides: TGCAGCGTCGGACAGTCGGGTTACAATGAGCAGTTCTTC.

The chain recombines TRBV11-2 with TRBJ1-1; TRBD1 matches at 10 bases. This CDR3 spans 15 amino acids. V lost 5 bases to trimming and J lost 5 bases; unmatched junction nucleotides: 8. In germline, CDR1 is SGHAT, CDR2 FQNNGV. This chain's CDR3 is CASSNRQGAETEAFF. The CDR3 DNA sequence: TGTGCCAGCAGCAACCGACAGGGGGCCGAGACTGAAGCTTTCTTT. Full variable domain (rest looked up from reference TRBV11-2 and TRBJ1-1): EAGVAQSPRYKIIEKRQSVAFWCNPISGHATLYWYQQILGQGPKLLIQFQNNGVVDDSQLPKDRFSAERLKGVDSTLKIQPAKLEDSAVYLCASSNRQGAETEAFFGQGTRLTVV.

The CDR3 loop reads CASSYSGTGDTEAFF. Here the CDR3 DNA reads TGTGCCAGCAGTTATTCGGGGACAGGGGACACTGAAGCTTTCTTT. The chain recombines TRBV6-5 with TRBJ1-1, with 10 bases aligning to TRBD1. The CDR3 runs to 15 residues. V lost 3 bases, J lost 3 bases, and 4 bases stayed unmatched. CDR1 and CDR2 (germline): MNHEY, SVGAGI.

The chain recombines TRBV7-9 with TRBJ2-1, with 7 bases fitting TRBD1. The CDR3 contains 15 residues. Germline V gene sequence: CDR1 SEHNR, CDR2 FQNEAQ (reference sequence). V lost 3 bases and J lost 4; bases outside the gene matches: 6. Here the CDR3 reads CASSFGQVPYNEQFF. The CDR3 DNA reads TGTGCCAGCAGCTTCGGACAGGTTCCTTACAATGAGCAGTTCTTC.

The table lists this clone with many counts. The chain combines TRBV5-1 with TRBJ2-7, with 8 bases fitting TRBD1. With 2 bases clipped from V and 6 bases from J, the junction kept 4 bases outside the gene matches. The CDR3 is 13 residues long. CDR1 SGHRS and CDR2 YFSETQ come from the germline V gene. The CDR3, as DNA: TGCGCCAGCAGCTTTGGACAGGGAGGCGAGCAGTACTTC. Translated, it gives CASSFGQGGEQYF. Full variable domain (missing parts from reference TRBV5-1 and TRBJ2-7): KAGVTQTPRYLIKTRGQQVTLSCSPISGHRSVSWYQQTPGQGLQFLFEYFSETQRNKGNFPGRFSGRQFSNSRSEMNVSTLELGDSALYLCASSFGQGGEQYFGPGTRLTVT.

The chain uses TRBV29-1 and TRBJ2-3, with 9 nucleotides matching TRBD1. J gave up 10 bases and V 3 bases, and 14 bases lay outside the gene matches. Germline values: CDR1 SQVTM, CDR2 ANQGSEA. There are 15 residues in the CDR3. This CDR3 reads CSVDDGDRVGVSQYF. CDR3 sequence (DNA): TGCAGCGTTGATGATGGGGACAGGGTCGGTGTCTCGCAGTATTTT.

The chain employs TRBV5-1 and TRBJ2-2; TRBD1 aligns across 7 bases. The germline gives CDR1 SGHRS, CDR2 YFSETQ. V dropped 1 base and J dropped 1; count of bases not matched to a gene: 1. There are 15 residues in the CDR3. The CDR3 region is CASSLWDRNTGELFF. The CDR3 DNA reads TGCGCCAGCAGCTTGTGGGACAGGAACACCGGGGAGCTGTTTTTT. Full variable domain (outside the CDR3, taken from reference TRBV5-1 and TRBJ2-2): KAGVTQTPRYLIKTRGQQVTLSCSPISGHRSVSWYQQTPGQGLQFLFEYFSETQRNKGNFPGRFSGRQFSNSRSEMNVSTLELGDSALYLCASSLWDRNTGELFFGEGSRLTVL.

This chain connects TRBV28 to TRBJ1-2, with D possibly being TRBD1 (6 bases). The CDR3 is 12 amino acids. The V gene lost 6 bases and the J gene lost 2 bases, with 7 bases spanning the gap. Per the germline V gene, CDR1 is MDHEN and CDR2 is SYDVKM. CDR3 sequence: CASRGANYGYTF. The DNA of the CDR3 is TGTGCCAGCAGGGGGGCAAACTATGGCTACACCTTC.

CDR3 sequence (DNA): TGTGCCAGTAGTATAGCCCCAGACTACGAGCAGTACTTC. This sequence encodes CASSIAPDYEQYF. The J gene is TRBJ2-7, the V gene TRBV19, with unresolved D. The CDR3 covers 13 residues. CDR1 and CDR2 from the germline V gene are LNHDA and SQIVND (reference sequence). V was trimmed by 1 base and J by 3 bases, leaving 7 bases between them.